Listed below are T cell receptor beta chains from one sample, sequenced in a study of blood T cell repertoires in COVID-19. The method was immunoSEQ multiplex PCR; TCRdb's version includes in-frame clones alone and lacks a portion of them. The table includes 250,000 to 300,000 clones, approximately 90% detected once. The specimen was peripheral blood. The receptors stem from a woman aged 25 to 45 with active or convalescent COVID-19. CDR3s include the opening cysteine and the closing phenylalanine or tryptophan. A D gene is named only where the DNA matches it firmly. Not all rows give a size; the values are once, few, many and, for expanded clones, a class.

clone_size	d_call	v_call	j_call	cdr3_nt	cdr3_aa
once	TRBD1	TRBV6-5	TRBJ1-1	TGTGCCAGCAGCTCCAGGGGGACTGAAGCTTTCTTT	CASSSRGTEAFF
once	NA	TRBV6-6	TRBJ1-2	TGTGCCAGCAGTAATAGGACGGGATATTATGGCTACACCTTC	CASSNRTGYYGYTF
NA	TRBD1	TRBV27	TRBJ1-5	TGTGCCAGCAGTTTAGGGACAGGGGGCAAACAGCCCCAGCATTTT	CASSLGTGGKQPQHF
NA	TRBD1	TRBV7-8	TRBJ1-3	TGTGCCAGCAGCCCGGACAGGGCCATACCTTTCTCTGGAAACACCATATATTTT	CASSPDRAIPFSGNTIYF
NA	NA	TRBV30	TRBJ1-2	TGTGCCTGGAGTCCCGGGGGGTTAGGGGGCTACACCTTC	CAWSPGGLGGYTF
NA	TRBD1	TRBV6-2/TRBV6-3	TRBJ1-2	TGTGCCAGCAGTTACCGTCGGACAGGGATCCGGGTGGATGGCTACACCTTC	CASSYRRTGIRVDGYTF
NA	TRBD2	TRBV9	TRBJ2-5	TGTGCCAGCAGCGTAGGGATACTAGCGGGCTCCCAAGAGACCCAGTACTTC	CASSVGILAGSQETQYF
NA	TRBD2	TRBV19	TRBJ2-2	TGTGCCAGCCGCGGGACTAGCGGGGGGTCCAACACCGGGGAGCTGTTTTTT	CASRGTSGGSNTGELFF
NA	NA	TRBV12-5	TRBJ1-1	TGTGCTAGTGGGGTACAGGGCTTCGGCACTGAAGCTTTCTTT	CASGVQGFGTEAFF
NA	TRBD2	TRBV5-8	TRBJ2-3	TGTGCCAGCACCCTAGCGGCAACAGATACGCAGTATTTT	CASTLAATDTQYF
NA	TRBD1	TRBV2	TRBJ2-3	TGTGCCAGCAGTAGACAGGGGGACACAGATACGCAGTATTTT	CASSRQGDTDTQYF
NA	TRBD2	TRBV5-1	TRBJ2-5	TGCGCCAGCAGGACTAGCCCCCAAGAGACCCAGTACTTC	CASRTSPQETQYF